The clone carrying this T cell receptor beta chain was detected a few times. Its target is not known. This sample stems from a study of cytomegalovirus exposure and HLA in healthy donors. Study-level findings and limits: What a later analysis reportedly showed was that an Asian-associated ancestry cluster had fewer N-insertions than the approximately 700-donor mean. Later on, an analysis tied under 20,000 TCR beta sequences to HLA alleles at 0.05 false discovery rate. Later analysis suggested most CMV-associated TCR beta chains were HLA-restricted.

PCR used 60 Vbeta primers and 13 Jbeta primers. Sequencing was performed with immunoSEQ multiplex PCR; in TCRdb, only in-frame clones are kept and a portion is missing. The table records around 200,000 clones, 70% to 85% of them present only once. The sequencing input was PBMCs. The clonotype comes from a man aged 45-65 years in good health and CMV-seronegative.

In DNA form, the CDR3 reads TGTGCCAGCAGCTTCTACCTAGCTCACGAGCAGTACTTC. Protein sequence: CASSFYLAHEQYF. The chain recombines TRBV5-6 with TRBJ2-7; the D gene is possibly TRBD2 (5 bases). CDR3 length: 13 residues. Germline V gene data show CDR1 as SGHDT and CDR2 as YYEEEE. Trimming removed 2 bases from V and 5 bases from J, with 11 bases in between. Full variable domain (rest looked up from reference TRBV5-6 and TRBJ2-7): DAGVTQSPTHLIKTRGQQVTLRCSPKSGHDTVSWYQQALGQGPQFIFQYYEEEERQRGNFPDRFSGHQFPNYSSELNVNALLLGDSALYLCASSFYLAHEQYFGPGTRLTVT.